One and the same sample provided the 6 T cell receptor beta chains below, sequenced in a study of OX40 agonist ivuxolimab in advanced cancers. The method was immunoSEQ multiplex PCR; TCRdb's version includes in-frame clones alone and lacks a portion of them. This sample yields more than 65,000 clones, of which around 81% are seen a single time; over 4.5% belongs to the top ten. Sequenced here: CD4+ or CD8+ T cells sorted from blood, sampled in a trial of the OX40 agonist ivuxolimab. These receptor sequences come from an adult with an advanced solid tumor such as melanoma, head and neck, liver or kidney cancer.

V and J are TRBV28 and TRBJ1-4, with 7 bases lining up with TRBD1. The CDR3 runs to 13 residues. Unmatched junction bases numbered 7, after V lost 7 bases and J lost 8 bases. The germline CDR1 and CDR2 sequences are MDHEN and SYDVKM. CDR3: CASTGTVREKLFF. The CDR3 DNA sequence: TGTGCCAGCACCGGGACAGTGAGGGAAAAACTGTTTTTT.

This clone was recorded a few times. The chain uses TRBV25-1 and TRBJ1-6, with D possibly TRBD1 on 5 matching bases. Trimming stripped 1 base from V and 7 bases from J, with 11 bases between. This CDR3 contains 15 residues. Germline CDR1 MGHDK, CDR2 SYGVNS. CDR3: CASSEFGGSNSPLHF. The CDR3, as DNA: TGTGCCAGCAGTGAATTCGGGGGGAGCAATTCACCCCTCCACTTT. The full variable domain, completed using reference TRBV25-1 and TRBJ1-6, is EADIYQTPRYLVIGTGKKITLECSQTMGHDKMYWYQQDPGMELHLIHYSYGVNSTEKGDLSSESTVSRIRTEHFPLTLESARPSHTSQYLCASSEFGGSNSPLHFGNGTRLTVT.

This sequence joins TRBV7-9 and TRBJ1-6; D may be TRBD1 (5 bases). The CDR3 totals 15 residues. V was clipped by 5 bases and J by 7 bases, with 15 bases between them. Germline V gives CDR1 SEHNR, CDR2 FQNEAQ (reference sequence). The CDR3 spells CASSPVRGPNSPLHF. For the CDR3, the DNA is TGTGCCAGCAGCCCGGTTAGGGGTCCAAATTCACCCCTCCACTTT.

This chain links TRBV25-1 with TRBJ2-1; 8 bases align to TRBD1. Trimming at V came to 7 bases and at J to 3 bases, leaving 5 bases not matched to a gene. This CDR3 spans 14 amino acids. CDR1 and CDR2 (germline): MGHDK, SYGVNS. CDR3 nucleotides: TGTGCCAGCAACCCGGGACAGGTCTACAATGAGCAGTTCTTC. This translates into CASNPGQVYNEQFF.

The chain links TRBV7-9 to TRBJ2-2; TRBD1 agrees at 11 bases. The CDR3 runs 15 residues. J was trimmed by 3 bases and V by 7 bases; bases with no gene match: 4. The germline CDR1 and CDR2 sequences are SEHNR and FQNEAQ (reference sequence). The CDR3 DNA is TGTGCCAGCACCTTGGGACAGGGGGACACCGGGGAGCTGTTTTTT. This encodes CASTLGQGDTGELFF.

The chain has TRBV19 and TRBJ2-1, with 11 nucleotides matching TRBD2. Per the germline V gene, CDR1 is LNHDA and CDR2 is SQIVND (reference sequence). With 5 bases clipped from V and 4 bases from J, the junction kept 4 bases outside the gene matches. The CDR3 covers 15 residues. The CDR3 bases are TGTGCCAGTAGTGTTAGCGGGGGGGCGTACAATGAGCAGTTCTTC. The encoded protein is CASSVSGGAYNEQFF.